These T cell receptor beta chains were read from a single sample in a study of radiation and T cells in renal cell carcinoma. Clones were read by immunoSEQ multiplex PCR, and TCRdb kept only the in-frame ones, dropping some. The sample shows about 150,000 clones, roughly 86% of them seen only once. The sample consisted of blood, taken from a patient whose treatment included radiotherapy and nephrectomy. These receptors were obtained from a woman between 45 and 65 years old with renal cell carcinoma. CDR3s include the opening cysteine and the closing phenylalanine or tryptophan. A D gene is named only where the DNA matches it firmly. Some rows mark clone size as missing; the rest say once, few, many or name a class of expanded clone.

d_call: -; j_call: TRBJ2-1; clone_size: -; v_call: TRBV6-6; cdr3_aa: CASSSDNYNEQFF; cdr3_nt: TGTGCCAGCAGTTCGGACAACTACAATGAGCAGTTCTTC
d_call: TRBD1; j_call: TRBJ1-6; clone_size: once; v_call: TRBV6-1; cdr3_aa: CASMATGVGSPLHF; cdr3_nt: TGTGCCAGCATGGCGACAGGGGTCGGTTCACCCCTCCACTTT
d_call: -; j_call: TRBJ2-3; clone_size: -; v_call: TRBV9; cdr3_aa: CASSVAFDITADTQYF; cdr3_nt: TGTGCCAGCAGCGTAGCTTTCGATATAACGGCGGATACGCAGTATTTT
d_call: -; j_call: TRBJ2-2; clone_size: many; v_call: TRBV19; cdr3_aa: CASSWGVIGTGELFF; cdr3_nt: TGTGCCAGTAGTTGGGGGGTGATCGGCACCGGGGAGCTGTTTTTT
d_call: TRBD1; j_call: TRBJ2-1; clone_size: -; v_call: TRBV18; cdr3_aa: CASSPRDRGGNEAEQFF; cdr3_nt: TGTGCCAGCTCACCCCGGGACAGGGGAGGCAATGAGGCTGAGCAGTTCTTC
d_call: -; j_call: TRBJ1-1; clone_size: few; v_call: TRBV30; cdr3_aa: CAWRYGLNTEAFF; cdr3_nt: TGTGCCTGGAGGTACGGTCTCAACACTGAAGCTTTCTTT
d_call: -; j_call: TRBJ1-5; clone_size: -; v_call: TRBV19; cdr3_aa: CASRTPTRGDNQPQHF; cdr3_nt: TGTGCCAGTAGGACTCCTACCCGGGGGGACAATCAGCCCCAGCATTTT
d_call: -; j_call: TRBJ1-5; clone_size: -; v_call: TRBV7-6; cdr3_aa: CASSLGREPQHF; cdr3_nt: TGTGCCAGCAGCTTGGGTAGAGAGCCCCAGCATTTT
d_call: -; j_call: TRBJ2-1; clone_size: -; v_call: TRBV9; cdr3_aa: CASSGTTTYNEQFF; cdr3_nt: TGTGCCAGCAGCGGGACTACCACATACAATGAGCAGTTCTTC
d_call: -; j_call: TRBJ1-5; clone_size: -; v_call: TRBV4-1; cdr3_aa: CASSQDGGWGQPQHF; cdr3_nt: TGCGCCAGCAGCCAAGATGGGGGGTGGGGTCAGCCCCAGCATTTT
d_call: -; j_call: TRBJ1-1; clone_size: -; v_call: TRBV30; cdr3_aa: CAWAVGGNTEAFF; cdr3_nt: TGTGCCTGGGCGGTGGGGGGAAACACTGAAGCTTTCTTT
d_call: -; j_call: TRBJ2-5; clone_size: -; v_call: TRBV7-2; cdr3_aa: CASSFAGQETQYF; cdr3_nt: TGTGCCAGCAGCTTTGCGGGACAAGAGACCCAGTACTTC
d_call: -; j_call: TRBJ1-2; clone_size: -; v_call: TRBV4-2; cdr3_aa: CASSEGTEQRAYGYTF; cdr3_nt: TGTGCCAGCAGTGAGGGGACGGAGCAAAGGGCCTATGGCTACACCTTC
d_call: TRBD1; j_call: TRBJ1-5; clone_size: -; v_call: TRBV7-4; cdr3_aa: CASRLGQGNQPQHF; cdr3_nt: TGTGCCAGCAGACTGGGACAGGGGAATCAGCCCCAGCATTTT
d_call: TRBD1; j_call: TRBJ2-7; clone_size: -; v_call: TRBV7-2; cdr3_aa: CASSLGVGDSYEQYF; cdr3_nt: TGTGCCAGCAGCTTAGGCGTAGGGGACAGCTACGAGCAGTACTTC
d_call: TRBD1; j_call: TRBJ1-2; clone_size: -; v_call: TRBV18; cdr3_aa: CASSSGQGSDGYTF; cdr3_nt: TGTGCCAGCTCATCCGGACAGGGAAGCGATGGCTACACCTTC
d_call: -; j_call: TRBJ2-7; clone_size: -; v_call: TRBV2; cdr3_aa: CASRALGTGIYEQYF; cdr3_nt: TGTGCCAGCAGGGCTCTCGGGACGGGGATCTACGAGCAGTACTTC
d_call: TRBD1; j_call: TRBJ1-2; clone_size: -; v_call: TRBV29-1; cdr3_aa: CSVRQGADYGYTF; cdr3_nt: TGCAGCGTCAGACAGGGGGCGGACTATGGCTACACCTTC
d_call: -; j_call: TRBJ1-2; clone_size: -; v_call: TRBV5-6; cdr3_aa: CASSLAAAINYGYTF; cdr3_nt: TGTGCCAGCAGCTTGGCGGCAGCCATTAACTATGGCTACACCTTC
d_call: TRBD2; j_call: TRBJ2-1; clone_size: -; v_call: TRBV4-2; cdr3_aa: CASSPGTSGGQDEQFF; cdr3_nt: TGTGCCAGCAGCCCCGGGACTAGCGGGGGGCAGGATGAGCAGTTCTTC
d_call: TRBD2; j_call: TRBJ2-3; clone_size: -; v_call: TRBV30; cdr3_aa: CAWSLAGAGDTQYF; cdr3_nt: TGTGCCTGGAGCCTAGCGGGGGCGGGGGATACGCAGTATTTT
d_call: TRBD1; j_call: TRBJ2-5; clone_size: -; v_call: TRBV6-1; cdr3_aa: CASSATGVGETQYF; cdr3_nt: TGTGCCAGCAGTGCAACAGGGGTGGGAGAGACCCAGTACTTC
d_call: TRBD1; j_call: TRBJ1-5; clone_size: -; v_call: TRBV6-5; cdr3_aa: CASSEGGGNQPQHF; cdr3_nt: TGTGCCAGCAGTGAAGGGGGCGGCAATCAGCCCCAGCATTTT
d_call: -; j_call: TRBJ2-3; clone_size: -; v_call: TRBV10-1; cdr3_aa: CASSEAGFGTGTDTQYF; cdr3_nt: TGCGCCAGCAGTGAGGCAGGGTTTGGTACCGGCACAGATACGCAGTATTTT
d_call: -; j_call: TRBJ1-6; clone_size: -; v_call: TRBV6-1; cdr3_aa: CASSEVVLNNSPLHF; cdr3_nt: TGTGCCAGCAGTGAAGTGGTCCTGAATAATTCACCCCTCCACTTT
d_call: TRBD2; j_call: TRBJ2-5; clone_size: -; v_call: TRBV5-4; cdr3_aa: CASSSPNGGETQYF; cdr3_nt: TGTGCCAGCAGCTCGCCGAACGGGGGGGAGACCCAGTACTTC
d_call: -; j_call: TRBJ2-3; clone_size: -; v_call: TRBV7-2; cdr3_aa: CASSPPRAGFTDTQYF; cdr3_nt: TGTGCCAGCAGCCCACCCCGCGCGGGGTTCACAGATACGCAGTATTTT
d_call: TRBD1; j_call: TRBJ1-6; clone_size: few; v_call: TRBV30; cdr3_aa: CAWSRGRDSPLHF; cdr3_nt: TGTGCCTGGTCCAGGGGGCGGGATTCACCCCTCCACTTT
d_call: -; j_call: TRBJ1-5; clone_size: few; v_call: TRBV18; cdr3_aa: CASSPQSNQPQHF; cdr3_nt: TGTGCCAGCTCACCCCAGAGCAATCAGCCCCAGCATTTT